This is a list of T cell receptor beta chains from one sample in a study of cytomegalovirus exposure and HLA in healthy donors. The repertoire was sequenced with immunoSEQ multiplex PCR; TCRdb's copy has only in-frame clones and lacks some. The sample yields over 130,000 clones, approximately 80% seen once. Sequencing was carried out using PBMCs. These TCRs come from a man in his fifties in good health and CMV-seronegative. Each CDR3 is given with its conserved first and last residue. The order of the fields is D gene, J gene, V gene, clone size, CDR3 DNA, CDR3 protein. D genes are given only for firm matches. Rows may omit the clone size; those that give it use once, few, many or a size class.

.,TRBJ2-7,TRBV7-9,.,TGTGCCAGCAGCAACCGGGACTCTATACAATACGAGCAGTACTTC,CASSNRDSIQYEQYF
.,TRBJ1-2,TRBV6-5,.,TGTGCCAGCAGGTCTCAGGGTTGGGATGGCTACACCTTC,CASRSQGWDGYTF
.,TRBJ2-7,TRBV6-1,.,TGTGCCAGCAGTGAAAATCATGCCGGGACTGCACGCCACGAGCAGTACTTC,CASSENHAGTARHEQYF
.,TRBJ2-3,TRBV7-6,.,TGTGCCAGCAGGGCTGCTAGCACAGATACGCAGTATTTT,CASRAASTDTQYF
.,TRBJ1-5,TRBV5-1,once,TGCGCCAGCAGCTTGGGACTGAGCAATCAGCCCCAGCATTTT,CASSLGLSNQPQHF
TRBD1,TRBJ2-3,TRBV7-9,once,TGTGCCAGCAGGCGGGGGACAGGGGGCTCGAGCACAGATACGCAGTATTTT,CASRRGTGGSSTDTQYF
TRBD1,TRBJ1-3,TRBV5-1,.,TGCGCCAGCAGCCTCGGACAGGGCAGAAACACCATATATTTT,CASSLGQGRNTIYF
.,TRBJ1-4,TRBV28,.,TGTGCCAGCAGTTTATATTGGGTGAACAGGGTCACTAATGAAAAACTGTTTTTT,CASSLYWVNRVTNEKLFF
TRBD1,TRBJ2-7,TRBV7-6,.,TGTGCCAGCAGCTTAGATGGGACAGCAGCCTCCTACGAGCAGTACTTC,CASSLDGTAASYEQYF
TRBD2,TRBJ2-1,TRBV19,.,TGTGCCAGTAGTAAGGGGGACGCGGGGGGGAGCCACAATGAGCAGTTCTTC,CASSKGDAGGSHNEQFF
TRBD2,TRBJ2-5,TRBV15,.,TGTGCCACCAGCAGAGAACGAGCGGGGAGTACCTCCCAAGAGACCCAGTACTTC,CATSRERAGSTSQETQYF
.,TRBJ1-1,TRBV4-1,.,TGCGCCAGCAGCCAAGTGGAAGAGGCGAACACTGAAGCTTTCTTT,CASSQVEEANTEAFF
.,TRBJ2-7,TRBV6-5,.,TGTGCCAGCAGCAACGGACTGTCTTCCTACGAGCAGTACTTC,CASSNGLSSYEQYF
.,TRBJ1-1,TRBV12-5,few,TGTGCTAGTGGTTCCAGGACAGCCGAGAGGTCTGAAGCTTTCTTT,CASGSRTAERSEAFF
.,TRBJ1-1,TRBV7-8,.,TGTGCCAGCAGCTTAGGGAGAATCATGAACACTGAAGCTTTCTTT,CASSLGRIMNTEAFF
TRBD1,TRBJ1-1,TRBV5-4,.,TGTGCCAGCAGCACACCGGGACAGGGGACCACTGAAGCTTTCTTT,CASSTPGQGTTEAFF
TRBD2,TRBJ2-3,TRBV30,.,TGTGCCTGGAGAGTCCTAGCGGTACGCCTCACAGATACGCAGTATTTT,CAWRVLAVRLTDTQYF
.,TRBJ2-1,TRBV6-5,.,TGTGCCAGCAGTGGAAACAGGGCCGGTGAGCAGTTCTTC,CASSGNRAGEQFF
TRBD1,TRBJ1-2,TRBV6-1,.,TGTGCCAGCAGTGAAAGGGACAGGAATGGCTACACCTTC,CASSERDRNGYTF
TRBD2,TRBJ2-1,TRBV9,once,TGTGCCAGCAGCTTGGGGGGGGGAGATGAGCAGTTCTTC,CASSLGGGDEQFF
.,TRBJ1-3,TRBV10-3,.,TGTGCCATCAGTCTACAGGGATCTGGAAACACCATATATTTT,CAISLQGSGNTIYF
TRBD2,TRBJ2-5,TRBV7-2,.,TGTGCCAGCAGCTTAAGACTAGCGGGAGTCCAAGAGACCCAGTACTTC,CASSLRLAGVQETQYF
TRBD1,TRBJ2-7,TRBV28,once,TGTGCCAGCAGTAGACCAGGGGGCGGCGACGAGCAGTACTTC,CASSRPGGGDEQYF
.,TRBJ1-1,TRBV27,.,TGTGCCAGCACGTTTTCGGCGGTCGCGAACACTGAAGCTTTCTTT,CASTFSAVANTEAFF